Following are 17 T cell receptor beta chains from one sample sequenced in a study of monozygotic twins with inflammatory bowel disease. TCRdb reanalyzed the 5' RACE reads and collapses them to one entry per CDR3 protein, without DNA. The sample has about 330,000 distinct CDR3 sequences; the top ten hold over 2%. Sequencing was performed on blood. The receptors were gathered from a human donor with ulcerative colitis or Crohn's disease, or a healthy co-twin of an affected twin (not recorded which).

The chain employs TRBV11-2 and TRBJ2-5; TCRdb selects TRBD2, and the lack of DNA leaves this call unchecked. This CDR3 is built from 17 residues. Germline CDR1 SGHAT, CDR2 FQNNGV. CDR3 loop: CASSLGITSGGLETQYF.

This chain uses TRBV11-3 with TRBJ2-2. The CDR3 consists of 14 residues. CDR1 and CDR2 from the germline V gene are SGHNT and YENEEA. The CDR3 spells CASSLTTLTGELFF.

This chain uses TRBV9 with TRBJ2-2; no DNA is available, so the TRBD2 call from TCRdb remains unchecked. The germline CDR1 and CDR2 sequences are SGDLS and YYNGEE. This CDR3 is built from 19 residues. The CDR3 is CASSVGLPSRGRNTGELFF. The full variable domain, completed using reference TRBV9 and TRBJ2-2, is DSGVTQTPKHLITATGQRVTLRCSPRSGDLSVYWYQQSLDQGLQFLIQYYNGEERAKGNILERFSAQQFPDLHSELNLSSLELGDSALYFCASSVGLPSRGRNTGELFFGEGSRLTVL.

The rearrangement joins TRBV28 to TRBJ1-2. Germline assignment: CDR1 MDHEN and CDR2 SYDVKM. This CDR3 is 12 amino acids long. The CDR3 region is CASKRESYGYTF.

The chain carries TRBV5-1 and TRBJ2-5; the TCRdb call, TRBD2, lacks DNA for checking. This CDR3 comprises 15 residues. Germline CDR1 reads SGHRS; CDR2 reads YFSETQ. The CDR3 sequence: CASSLAMGLQETQYF. The entire variable domain, with the rest obtained from reference TRBV5-1 and TRBJ2-5, is as follows: KAGVTQTPRYLIKTRGQQVTLSCSPISGHRSVSWYQQTPGQGLQFLFEYFSETQRNKGNFPGRFSGRQFSNSRSEMNVSTLELGDSALYLCASSLAMGLQETQYFGPGTRLLVL.

This sequence joins TRBV11-3 and TRBJ2-1; TCRdb selects TRBD1, and the lack of DNA leaves this call unchecked. The CDR3 has 16 residues. Germline V lookup: CDR1 SGHNT, CDR2 YENEEA. CDR3 protein: CASSLEFSGGMNEQFF.

The V call is TRBV5-1, the J call TRBJ2-7; as DNA is missing, the TRBD2 call by TCRdb cannot be tested. Germline V CDR1 and CDR2: SGHRS, YFSETQ. CDR3 length: 15 amino acids. The CDR3 reads CASSLGSGGATEQYF.

This chain links TRBV20-1 with TRBJ1-1. The CDR3 is 13 residues long. Germline values: CDR1 DFQATT, CDR2 SNEGSKA (reference sequence). The CDR3 is CSARQFVGTEAFF.

The chain carries TRBV4-3 and TRBJ2-7; TCRdb names TRBD2, which stays unverified in the absence of DNA. In germline, CDR1 is LGHNA, CDR2 YSLEER. The CDR3 has 17 residues. This CDR3 is CASSQTWTSGGAGEQYF.

This chain's CDR3 is CASSLFRTGSDEQFF. J is TRBJ2-1 and V is TRBV28; the D gene TCRdb calls, TRBD1, cannot be checked with no DNA. Germline V lookup: CDR1 MDHEN, CDR2 SYDVKM. The CDR3 spans 15 residues.

The chain recombines TRBV21-1 with TRBJ2-4; TCRdb lists TRBD2, though no DNA is available to test this call. TRBV21-1 corresponds to a pseudogene. The CDR3 is 17 residues long. CDR3 in amino acids: CASPLWTSQLAKNIQYF.

V usage is TRBV5-1 and J usage is TRBJ2-5. The CDR3 is 16 residues long. Germline V gives CDR1 SGHRS, CDR2 YFSETQ. The CDR3 protein is CASSLGNQVLGETQYF.

V usage is TRBV20-1 and J usage is TRBJ2-5. CDR3 length equals 11 residues. Germline V gives CDR1 DFQATT, CDR2 SNEGSKA (reference sequence). CDR3 protein: CSGPYQETQYF.

The genes are TRBV11-1 and TRBJ2-2; the TCRdb call, TRBD1, lacks DNA for checking. Germline lookup yields CDR1 SGHAT and CDR2 FQDESV (reference sequence). The CDR3 extends over 16 amino acids. The CDR3 here is CASSPVSGRGIGELFF.

This chain links TRBV9 with TRBJ2-5; without DNA, the TCRdb call of TRBD2 cannot be checked. There are 15 residues in the CDR3. Germline CDR1 SGDLS, CDR2 YYNGEE. The CDR3 here is CASSVVQGGQETQYF.

The chain links TRBV5-1 to TRBJ1-1; as DNA is missing, the TRBD1 call by TCRdb cannot be tested. Germline lookup yields CDR1 SGHRS and CDR2 YFSETQ. This CDR3 is built from 14 residues. The CDR3 is CASSPRTGNTEAFF.

The chain uses TRBV15 and TRBJ2-5; TCRdb picks TRBD2, but there is no DNA to check that call. The CDR3 has 17 residues. Germline V gene lookup returns CDR1 LNHNV and CDR2 YYDKDF (reference sequence). CDR3 amino acids: CATSRARERTAEETQYF. Looking up the rest from reference TRBV15 and TRBJ2-5 gives the full variable domain: DAMVIQNPRYQVTQFGKPVTLSCSQTLNHNVMYWYQQKSSQAPKLLFHYYDKDFNNEADTPDNFQSRRPNTSFCFLDIRSPGLGDTAMYLCATSRARERTAEETQYFGPGTRLLVL.